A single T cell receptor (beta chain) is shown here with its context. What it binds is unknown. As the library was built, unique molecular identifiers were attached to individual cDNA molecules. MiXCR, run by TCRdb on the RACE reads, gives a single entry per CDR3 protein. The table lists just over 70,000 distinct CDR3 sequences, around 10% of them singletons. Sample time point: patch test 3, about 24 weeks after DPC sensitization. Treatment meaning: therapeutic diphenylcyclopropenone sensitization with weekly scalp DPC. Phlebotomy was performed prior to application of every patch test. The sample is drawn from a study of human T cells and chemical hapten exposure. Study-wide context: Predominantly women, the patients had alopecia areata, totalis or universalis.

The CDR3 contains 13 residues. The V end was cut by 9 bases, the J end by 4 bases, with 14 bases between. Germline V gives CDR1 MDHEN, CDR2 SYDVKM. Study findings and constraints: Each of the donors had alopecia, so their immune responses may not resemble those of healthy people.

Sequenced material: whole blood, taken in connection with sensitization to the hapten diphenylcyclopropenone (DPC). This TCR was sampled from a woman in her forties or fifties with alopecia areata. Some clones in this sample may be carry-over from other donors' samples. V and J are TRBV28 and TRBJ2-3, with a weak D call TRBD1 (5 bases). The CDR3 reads CASRGYIPDTQYF. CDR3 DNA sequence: TGTGCCAGTAGGGGATATATCCCAGATACGCAGTATTTT.